This TCR beta chain appears in the sequencing data of a study of CD8+CD57+ T cells in acquired aplastic anemia. Looking at the study overall: Yields of DNA that came from sorted CD4+ and CD8+ cells averaged roughly 3.3 ug. The study obtained 9 million to 11 million reads on average for CD4+ cells from healthy donors.

TCR beta VDJ combinations and CDR3 sequences were profiled from genomic DNA. A single record per CDR3 protein comes from TCRdb applying MiXCR to the reads. The data show about 150,000 distinct CDR3 sequences, less than 45% seen once. As concerns this clonotype: This may be a read error: a much more frequent sequence differs by one nucleotide.

This TCR came from a human donor in good health, serving as a control. Source material: sorted CD4+, CD8+, or CD8+CD57+ T cells (not recorded which) from PBMCs.

In DNA, the CDR3 is TGTGCCAGCGGAGGACTAGCAAGGGAGTCCCAGTACTTC. Its translation is CASGGLARESQYF. The chain links TRBV6-1 to TRBJ2-5; 8 bases are shared with TRBD2. The CDR3 is 13 amino acids. The germline CDR1 and CDR2 sequences are MNHNS and SASEGT. Trimming at V came to 8 bases and at J to 9 bases, leaving 11 bases not matched to a gene.